This TCR beta chain was documented in a study of T cell responses to AZD1222 COVID-19 vaccine. Overall study findings and caveats: CD4 TCRs covered the whole spike, strongest at regions 160-218 and 743-854. Only a handful of people who got AZD1222 tested seropositive at baseline. Clonal diversity was possibly underestimated; the donors were predominantly white British and more often female.

Germline values: CDR1 SGHNT, CDR2 YENEEA. This CDR3 contains 15 residues. V lost 0 bases, J lost 3 bases, and 12 bases lay in between. Sequenced by immunoSEQ multiplex PCR; TCRdb stores in-frame clones only, minus some. This sample has 95,000 to 150,000 clones, with about 90% found just once. As concerns this clone: No antigen is known for it.

V usage is TRBV11-3 and J usage is TRBJ2-7; the D is unclear. The clonotype originates from an adult in good health. The sequencing here drew on peripheral blood, taken on day 0 of AZD1222 vaccination. The CDR3 loop reads CASSLESRTHYEQYF. The DNA for the CDR3 is TGTGCCAGCAGCTTAGAGTCCCGGACGCACTACGAGCAGTACTTC.